Each of the 31 T cell receptor beta chains below was sequenced from the same sample in a study of T cell repertoires in cytomegalovirus infection. Their antigens remain unidentified. Each CDR3 protein is one row after TCRdb ran MiXCR on the reads. The data show approximately 110,000 distinct CDR3 sequences, with around 9.1% seen just once and approximately 33% held by the top ten. Sequencing was done on a sample of PBMCs, sequenced either directly or after in vitro stimulation (not recorded which). The source is a human donor in good health (CMV status not recorded). Some clones in this sample may be carry-over from other donors' samples.

This clonotype was detected many times. The J gene is TRBJ1-1, the V gene TRBV12-3 or TRBV12-4; 7 positions agree with TRBD1. CDR3 length: 19 residues. Trimming removed 3 bases from V and 5 bases from J; junction bases left unmatched: 21. The CDR3 region has the DNA TGTGCCAGCAGTTTCTTTCCGGACGAGACGAACAGGGGTCGGACTGAAGCTTTCTTT. This encodes CASSFFPDETNRGRTEAFF.

The chain employs TRBV28 and TRBJ1-1, with D possibly TRBD1 on 5 matching bases. The ends were cut back, 3 bases at V and 10 bases at J, with 18 bases in the middle. This CDR3 has 14 residues. Germline V gene data show CDR1 as MDHEN and CDR2 as SYDVKM. The DNA of the CDR3 is TGTGCCAGCAGTTTCGCGCAGGGCCCTAGGGGAGCTTTCTTT. This encodes CASSFAQGPRGAFF.

The table lists this clonotype with many counts. This chain joins TRBV6-5 and TRBJ1-2, with D maybe TRBD1 (6 bases). Germline V CDR1 and CDR2: MNHEY, SVGAGI. CDR3 length: 15 amino acids. Trimming took off 0 bases at V and 9 bases at J, with 17 bases between the two ends. The CDR3 region has the DNA TGTGCCAGCAGTTACTCGAGACAGGCGCTTTATAGCTACACCTTC. Translation gives CASSYSRQALYSYTF.

A note on this clonotype: Just one base apart from a much larger clone, this may be a read error. V is TRBV29-1 and J is TRBJ2-1; 7 bases align to TRBD1. The CDR3 is 18 amino acids. CDR1 is SQVTM and CDR2 is ANQGSEA in the germline V gene. CDR3 sequence reads: CSVEDPIGGKNSYNEKFF. The CDR3 nucleotides read TGCAGCGTTGAAGATCCGATAGGGGGCAAAAATTCCTACAATGAGAAGTTCTTC.

This clonotype has ten or more counts. This rearrangement joins TRBV7-2 to TRBJ1-1, with TRBD1 identical over 7 bases. From germline, CDR1 is SGHTA and CDR2 FQGNSA. The J segment lost 5 bases and the V segment lost 7 bases, leaving 7 bases of the junction unmatched. The length of the CDR3 is 13 residues. CDR3 nucleotides: TGTGCCAGCAATCCAGGGGGGGGAACTGAAGCTTTCTTT. Amino acid sequence: CASNPGGGTEAFF.

The chain is built from TRBV7-2 and TRBJ1-2; D is possibly TRBD1 (6 bases). Between the trimmed V and J ends, which lost 5 bases and 7 bases, there was a span of 14 bases. CDR1 is SGHTA, CDR2 FQGNSA, per germline. The CDR3 loop spans 13 amino acids. Here the CDR3 reads CASSPWAGVGYTF. DNA of the CDR3: TGTGCCAGCAGCCCGTGGGCAGGGGTTGGCTACACCTTC.

This clonotype appeared many times. The chain carries TRBV7-3 and TRBJ1-2, with 8 bases lining up with TRBD1. Germline V gene data show CDR1 as SGHTA and CDR2 as FQGTGA. This CDR3 spans 15 amino acids. Unmatched junction bases numbered 11, after V lost 4 bases and J lost 7 bases. CDR3 DNA sequence: TGTGCCAGCAGCTCAGACGACAGGGGCGCGGGTGGCTACACCTTC. This translates into CASSSDDRGAGGYTF.

This clonotype was detected ten times or more. In nucleotides, the CDR3 is TGTGCCAGCAGCCGAAAAATCAAGACTGGACAGACTAACTATGGCTACACCTTC. Its protein product is CASSRKIKTGQTNYGYTF. The rearrangement uses TRBV11-3 and TRBJ1-2; D is perhaps TRBD1 (6 bases). Trimming pared 5 bases from V and 0 bases from J, leaving 22 bases between. The CDR3 covers 18 residues. Looked up from germline, CDR1 is SGHNT and CDR2 is YENEEA. Full variable domain (outside the CDR3, taken from reference TRBV11-3 and TRBJ1-2): EAGVVQSPRYKIIEKKQPVAFWCNPISGHNTLYWYLQNLGQGPELLIRYENEEAVDDSQLPKDRFSAERLKGVDSTLKIQPAELGDSAVYLCASSRKIKTGQTNYGYTFGSGTRLTVV.

The sample holds many counts of this clonotype. The rearrangement joins TRBV2 to TRBJ1-5, with D unresolved. The CDR3 consists of 14 residues. V was cut by 5 bases and J by 4 bases, with 12 bases left in between. CDR1 SNHLY and CDR2 FYNNEI come from the germline V gene. The CDR3 sequence is CASSREGGNQPQHF. The DNA for the CDR3 is TGTGCCAGCAGTCGGGAGGGAGGAAATCAGCCCCAGCATTTT.

This clonotype was seen a few times. V and J are TRBV6-2 or TRBV6-3 and TRBJ1-6, with TRBD1 identical over 8 bases. Germline loops: CDR1 MNHEY, CDR2 SVGEGT. The CDR3 has 14 amino acids. The J segment lost 7 bases and the V segment lost 6 bases, leaving 5 bases of the junction unmatched. In DNA form, the CDR3 reads TGTGCCAGCAGCCGGGACAGGTTAAATTCACCCCTCCACTTT. The encoded protein is CASSRDRLNSPLHF.

This clonotype was recorded many times. This sequence joins TRBV6-5 and TRBJ1-6; no definite D call. Trimming removed 0 bases at V and 7 bases at J, with 19 bases between. Germline assignment: CDR1 MNHEY and CDR2 SVGAGI. The CDR3 consists of 18 residues. Here the CDR3 reads CASSYSIGTGFGNSPLHF. CDR3 in DNA: TGTGCCAGCAGTTACTCGATAGGTACGGGATTCGGGAATTCACCCCTCCACTTT.

A few counts support this clonotype. The rearrangement links TRBV28 to TRBJ1-2; D possibly corresponds to TRBD1 (5 bases). V lost 7 bases to trimming and J lost 2 bases, with 11 bases between them. The CDR3 has 13 residues. Germline CDR1 reads MDHEN; CDR2 reads SYDVKM. Here the CDR3 reads CASMTEKNYGYTF. CDR3 DNA: TGTGCCAGCATGACAGAAAAGAACTATGGCTACACCTTC.

This clonotype was observed many times. This chain connects TRBV7-9 to TRBJ2-5; TRBD1 matches 9 bases. This CDR3 comprises 15 residues. V lost 4 bases to trimming and J lost 5 bases; unmatched junction nucleotides: 8. Germline V lookup: CDR1 SEHNR, CDR2 FQNEAQ (reference sequence). CDR3 residues: CASSSRRDRDETQYF. The CDR3 region has the DNA TGTGCCAGCAGCTCCCGACGGGACAGGGATGAGACCCAGTACTTC.

The chain has TRBV4-1 and TRBJ1-3; 10 bases line up with TRBD1. Trimming at V came to 3 bases and at J to 1 base, leaving 9 bases not matched to a gene. There are 18 residues in the CDR3. Germline CDR1 and CDR2: MGHRA and YSYEKL. CDR3 loop: CASSHFGPDRGSGNTIYF. CDR3 sequence (DNA): TGCGCCAGCAGCCACTTCGGACCGGACAGGGGGTCTGGAAACACCATATATTTT.

This clonotype occurred many times. The chain carries TRBV7-6 and TRBJ2-2, with D possibly being TRBD1 (5 bases). CDR3 length: 15 residues. The V gene lost 5 bases and the J gene lost 0 bases, with 10 bases spanning the gap. The germline gives CDR1 SGHVS, CDR2 FNYEAQ. This chain's CDR3 is CASSQGTANTGELFF. The DNA of the CDR3 is TGTGCCAGCAGCCAGGGTACAGCGAACACCGGGGAGCTGTTTTTT.

This clonotype was detected ten times or more. An end of the junction differs from the germline gene, which may be a read error. The gene calls are TRBV7-2 and TRBJ1-3, with a weak D call TRBD1 (5 bases). Germline V lookup: CDR1 SGHTA, CDR2 FQGNSA. The CDR3 sequence is 16 residues long. For the CDR3, the DNA is TGTGCCAGCAGCCTAGCTGGGGCGAACTCTGGAAACACCATATATTTT. Translating it yields CASSLAGANSGNTIYF.

This clonotype appeared many times. The chain carries TRBV20-1 and TRBJ2-3; D could derive from TRBD1 or TRBD2 (5 bases each). Trimming left V 0 bases short and J 1 base short, with 17 bases between. Germline V CDR1 and CDR2: DFQATT, SNEGSKA (reference sequence). This CDR3 contains 17 residues. The CDR3 sequence: CSARDLSGTRGTDTQYF. The CDR3 bases are TGCAGTGCTAGAGATCTCAGTGGGACCCGAGGCACAGATACGCAGTATTTT.

This clonotype appeared a few times. The V gene is TRBV5-4, the J gene TRBJ2-4; tentative D call: TRBD2 (6 bases). CDR3 length: 15 amino acids. Germline V gives CDR1 SGHNT, CDR2 YYREEE (reference sequence). Trimming took 3 bases from V and 5 from J, leaving 15 bases between them. The CDR3 DNA sequence: TGTGCCAGCAGCTCGACATTGGGGGGTGAAAACATTCAGTACTTC. Translated: CASSSTLGGENIQYF.

The chain joins TRBV4-3 to TRBJ2-2; D is possibly TRBD1 or TRBD2 (5 bases each). Deletions cut 2 bases from V and 7 bases from J, with 14 bases between. In germline, CDR1 is LGHNA, CDR2 YSLEER. CDR3 length: 15 residues. The CDR3 protein is CASSQSDGAGGELFF. The CDR3 DNA reads TGCGCCAGCAGCCAATCGGACGGGGCCGGCGGGGAGCTGTTTTTT.

Many counts were recorded for this clonotype. The chain employs TRBV12-3 or TRBV12-4 and TRBJ1-1, with 8 bases that match TRBD1. This CDR3 has 14 residues. With V trimmed by 2 bases and J by 1 base, 0 bases remained unmatched. The CDR3 region is CASSLQGANTEAFF. The CDR3 DNA is TGTGCCAGCAGTTTACAGGGGGCGAACACTGAAGCTTTCTTT.

The V gene is TRBV2, the J gene TRBJ1-1; D gene unclear. V dropped 10 bases and J dropped 1 base, with 13 bases sitting between them. CDR1 is SNHLY and CDR2 is FYNNEI in the germline V gene. The CDR3 contains 13 residues. DNA for the CDR3: TGTGCCACTCAATTTTTGAAGAACACTGAAGCTTTCTTT. This gives the protein CATQFLKNTEAFF.

This clonotype has a count of ten or more. The rearrangement joins TRBV7-9 to TRBJ2-7; the match to TRBD2 covers 8 bases. This CDR3 has 15 residues. Per the germline V gene, CDR1 is SEHNR and CDR2 is FQNEAQ (reference sequence). Trimming at V came to 5 bases and at J to 3 bases, leaving 9 bases not matched to a gene. CDR3 in amino acids: CASSRRTSRVYEQYF. For the CDR3, the DNA is TGTGCCAGCAGCCGAAGGACTAGCAGGGTCTACGAGCAGTACTTC.

This clonotype was seen at least ten times. The rearrangement joins TRBV7-9 to TRBJ1-2, with D unresolved. Germline CDR1 is SEHNR and CDR2 is FQNEAQ (reference sequence). This CDR3 has 12 amino acids. Trimming removed 2 bases at V and 8 bases at J, with 9 bases between. CDR3 sequence (DNA): TGTGCCAGCAGCTTATTTGCAGCCGGCTACACCTTC. Amino acid sequence: CASSLFAAGYTF.

This clonotype has at least ten counts. This sequence joins TRBV7-2 and TRBJ1-2, with a tentative D call TRBD1 (5 bases). Germline V gene data show CDR1 as SGHTA and CDR2 as FQGNSA. This CDR3 has 15 amino acids. V was pared by 5 bases and J by 8 bases, with 21 bases between. CDR3 loop: CASSPYRDPGRGYTF. CDR3 bases: TGTGCCAGCAGCCCGTACCGGGACCCCGGGCGGGGCTACACCTTC.

This clonotype was seen a few times. In DNA, the CDR3 is TGTGCCAGCAGTCCTTCCTTAAGCACCGGGGAGCTGTTTTTT. Protein product: CASSPSLSTGELFF. The rearrangement uses TRBV12-3 or TRBV12-4 and TRBJ2-2; D unresolved. This CDR3 region has 14 residues. The V end was cut by 5 bases, the J end by 4 bases, with 11 bases between.

This clonotype was seen a few times. V is TRBV7-6 and J is TRBJ1-1; D not certain. CDR1 SGHVS and CDR2 FNYEAQ come from the germline V gene. With 1 base removed from V and 6 bases from J, the gap between germline ends came to 6 bases. The CDR3 consists of 12 residues. The CDR3 region has the DNA TGTGCCAGCAGCTTAGTATACCCTGAAGCTTTCTTT. The encoded protein is CASSLVYPEAFF.

At least ten counts were recorded for this clonotype. J is TRBJ2-1 and V is TRBV7-2; D tentatively reads TRBD1 or TRBD2 (5 bases each). Trimming took off 1 base at V and 6 bases at J, with 13 bases between the two ends. Per the germline V gene, CDR1 is SGHTA and CDR2 is FQGNSA. This CDR3 is built from 15 residues. In nucleotides, the CDR3 is TGTGCCAGCAGCTTAGAGGCCACTAGGGGCAATGAGCAGTTCTTC. Its protein product is CASSLEATRGNEQFF.

The rearrangement joins TRBV25-1 to TRBJ2-7, with D perhaps matching TRBD2 (5 bases). Germline lookup yields CDR1 MGHDK and CDR2 SYGVNS. The V end lost 10 bases, the J end lost 6 bases, and 19 bases lay between the germline ends. The CDR3 extends over 13 amino acids. Here the CDR3 DNA reads TGTGCCACCTCGGGCGTCGGGAAGGGCGAGCAGTACTTC. Translated: CATSGVGKGEQYF.

The chain combines TRBV6-2 or TRBV6-3 with TRBJ2-1; D gene ambiguous. Trimming left V 4 bases short and J 0 bases short, with 4 bases between. The CDR3 totals 13 residues. CDR1 and CDR2 (germline): MNHEY, SVGEGT. CDR3 residues: CASSWDSYNEQFF. The CDR3 coding sequence is TGTGCCAGCAGTTGGGACTCCTACAATGAGCAGTTCTTC.

In this sample, this clonotype turned up many times. The chain joins TRBV7-9 to TRBJ1-1, with unresolved D. Trimming removed 1 base from V and 1 base from J, with 7 bases in between. Germline V gene data show CDR1 as SEHNR and CDR2 as FQNEAQ (reference sequence). This CDR3 spans 14 amino acids. CDR3 sequence: CASSLGRENTEAFF. In DNA, the CDR3 is TGTGCCAGCAGCTTAGGAAGGGAGAACACTGAAGCTTTCTTT.

The chain carries TRBV28 and TRBJ1-2; tentative D call: TRBD1 (5 bases). Germline CDR1 reads MDHEN; CDR2 reads SYDVKM. The CDR3 extends over 13 amino acids. V lost 2 bases and J 6 bases, leaving 10 bases between the germline ends. DNA of the CDR3: TGTGCCAGCAGTTTACCGGGGCTGGATGGCTACACCTTC. This encodes CASSLPGLDGYTF.